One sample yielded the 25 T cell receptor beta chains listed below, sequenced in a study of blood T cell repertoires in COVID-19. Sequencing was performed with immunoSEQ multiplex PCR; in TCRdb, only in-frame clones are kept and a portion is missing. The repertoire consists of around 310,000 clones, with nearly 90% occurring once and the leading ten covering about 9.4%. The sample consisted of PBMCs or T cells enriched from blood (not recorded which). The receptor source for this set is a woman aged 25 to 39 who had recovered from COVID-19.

For the CDR3, the DNA is TGTGCCAGCAGCCGTCGGACAGGGACTGAAAAACTGTTTTTT. Residues: CASSRRTGTEKLFF. The rearrangement uses TRBV7-6 and TRBJ1-4, with 8 nucleotides matching TRBD1. With V trimmed by 5 bases and J by 7 bases, 6 bases remained unmatched. Germline-derived CDR1 and CDR2 are SGHVS and FNYEAQ. This CDR3 is built from 14 residues.

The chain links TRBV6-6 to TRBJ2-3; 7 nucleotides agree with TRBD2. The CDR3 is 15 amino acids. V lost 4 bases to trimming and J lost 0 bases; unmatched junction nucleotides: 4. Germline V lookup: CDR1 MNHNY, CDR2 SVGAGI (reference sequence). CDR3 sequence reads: CASSLLAQSTDTQYF. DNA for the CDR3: TGTGCCAGCAGTTTACTAGCGCAAAGCACAGATACGCAGTATTTT.

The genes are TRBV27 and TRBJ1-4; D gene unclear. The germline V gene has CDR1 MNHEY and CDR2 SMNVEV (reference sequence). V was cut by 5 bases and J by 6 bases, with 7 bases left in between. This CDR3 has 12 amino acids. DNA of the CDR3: TGTGCCAGCAGTGGACTTGATGAAAAACTGTTTTTT. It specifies CASSGLDEKLFF.

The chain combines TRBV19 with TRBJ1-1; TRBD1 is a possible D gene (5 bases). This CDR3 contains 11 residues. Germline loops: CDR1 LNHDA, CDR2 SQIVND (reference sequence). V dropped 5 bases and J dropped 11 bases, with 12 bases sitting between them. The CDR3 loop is CASSVGHSAFF. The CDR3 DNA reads TGTGCCAGTAGTGTAGGACACAGCGCTTTCTTT.

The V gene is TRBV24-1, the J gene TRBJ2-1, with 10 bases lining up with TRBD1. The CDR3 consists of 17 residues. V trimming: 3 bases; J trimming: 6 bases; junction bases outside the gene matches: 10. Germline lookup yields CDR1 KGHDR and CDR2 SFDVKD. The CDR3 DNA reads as TGTGCCACCAGTGATACCGAGGACAGGGGGAATGGCAATGAGCAGTTCTTC. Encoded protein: CATSDTEDRGNGNEQFF.

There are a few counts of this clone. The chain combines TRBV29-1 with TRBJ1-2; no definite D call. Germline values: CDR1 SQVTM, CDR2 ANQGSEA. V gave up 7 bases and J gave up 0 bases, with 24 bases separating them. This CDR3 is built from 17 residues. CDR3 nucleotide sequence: TGCAGCGCCCTTTATCTTTCGGGGTTCGGGACTAACTATGGCTACACCTTC. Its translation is CSALYLSGFGTNYGYTF.

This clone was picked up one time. CDR3 nucleotide sequence: TGTGCCAGCAGCTTACATACGAGGAACCGACGCACAGATACGCAGTATTTT. It translates to CASSLHTRNRRTDTQYF. The chain has TRBV7-2 and TRBJ2-3; no definite D call. CDR3 length equals 17 residues. The V end was cut by 2 bases, the J end by 1 base, with 16 bases between. Germline assignment: CDR1 SGHTA and CDR2 FQGNSA.

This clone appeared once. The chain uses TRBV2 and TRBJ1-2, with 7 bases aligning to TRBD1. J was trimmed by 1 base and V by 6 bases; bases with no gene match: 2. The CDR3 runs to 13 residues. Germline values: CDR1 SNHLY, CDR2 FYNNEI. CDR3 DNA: TGTGCCAGCAGCCGGGACAGTAACTATGGCTACACCTTC. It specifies CASSRDSNYGYTF.

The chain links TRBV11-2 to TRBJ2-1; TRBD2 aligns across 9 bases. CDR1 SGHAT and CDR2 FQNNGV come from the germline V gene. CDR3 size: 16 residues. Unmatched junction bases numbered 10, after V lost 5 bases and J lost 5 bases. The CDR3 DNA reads TGTGCCAGCAGCCTCGTTCCTAGCGGGACCAACAATGAGCAGTTCTTC. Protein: CASSLVPSGTNNEQFF.

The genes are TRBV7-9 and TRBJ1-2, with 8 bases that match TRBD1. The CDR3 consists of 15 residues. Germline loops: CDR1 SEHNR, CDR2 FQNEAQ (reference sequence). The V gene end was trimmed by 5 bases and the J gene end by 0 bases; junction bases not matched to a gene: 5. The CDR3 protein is CASSATGVANYGYTF. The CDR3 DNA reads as TGTGCCAGCAGCGCGACAGGGGTGGCTAACTATGGCTACACCTTC.

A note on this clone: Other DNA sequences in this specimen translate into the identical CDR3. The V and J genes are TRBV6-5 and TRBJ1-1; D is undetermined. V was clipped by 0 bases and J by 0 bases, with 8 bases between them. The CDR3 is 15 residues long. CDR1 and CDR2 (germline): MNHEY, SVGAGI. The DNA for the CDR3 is TGTGCCAGCAGTTACTCGCGGGGTTTGAACACTGAAGCTTTCTTT. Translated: CASSYSRGLNTEAFF.

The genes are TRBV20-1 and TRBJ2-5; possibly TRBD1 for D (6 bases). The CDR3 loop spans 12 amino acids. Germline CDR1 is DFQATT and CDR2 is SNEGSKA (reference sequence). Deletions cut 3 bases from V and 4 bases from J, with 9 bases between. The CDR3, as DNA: TGCAGTGCTAGTGGACAGCGAGAGACCCAGTACTTC. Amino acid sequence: CSASGQRETQYF.

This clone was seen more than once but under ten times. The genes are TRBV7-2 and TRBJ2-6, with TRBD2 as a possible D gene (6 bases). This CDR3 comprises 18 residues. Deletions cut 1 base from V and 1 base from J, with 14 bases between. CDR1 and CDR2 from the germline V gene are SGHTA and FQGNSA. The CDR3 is CASSLGLGGGSGANVLTF. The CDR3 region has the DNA TGTGCCAGCAGCTTAGGCCTCGGTGGAGGGTCTGGGGCCAACGTCCTGACTTTC.

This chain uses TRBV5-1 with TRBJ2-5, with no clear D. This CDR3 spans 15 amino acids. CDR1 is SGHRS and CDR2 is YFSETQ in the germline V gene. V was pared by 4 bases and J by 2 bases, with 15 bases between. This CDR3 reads CASSLPTTPQETQYF. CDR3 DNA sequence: TGCGCCAGCAGCCTTCCGACGACTCCGCAAGAGACCCAGTACTTC.

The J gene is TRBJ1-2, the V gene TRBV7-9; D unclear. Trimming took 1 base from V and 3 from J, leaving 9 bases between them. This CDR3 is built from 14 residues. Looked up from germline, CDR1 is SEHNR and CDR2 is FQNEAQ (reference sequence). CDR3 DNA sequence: TGTGCCAGCAGCTTAGAAACGGACTACTATGGCTACACCTTC. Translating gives CASSLETDYYGYTF.

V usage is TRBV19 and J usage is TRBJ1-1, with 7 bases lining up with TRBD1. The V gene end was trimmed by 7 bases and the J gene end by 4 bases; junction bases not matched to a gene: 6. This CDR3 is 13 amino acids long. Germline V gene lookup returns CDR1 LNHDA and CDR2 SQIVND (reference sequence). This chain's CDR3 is CASTDRMSTEAFF. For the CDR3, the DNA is TGTGCCAGTACGGACAGGATGAGCACTGAAGCTTTCTTT.

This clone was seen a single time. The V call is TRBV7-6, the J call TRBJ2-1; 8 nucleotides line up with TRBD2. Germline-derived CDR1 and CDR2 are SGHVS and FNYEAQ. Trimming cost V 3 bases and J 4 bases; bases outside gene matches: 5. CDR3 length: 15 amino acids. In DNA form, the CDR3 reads TGTGCCAGCAGCTTCTCACTAGCGGCGTACAATGAGCAGTTCTTC. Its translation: CASSFSLAAYNEQFF.

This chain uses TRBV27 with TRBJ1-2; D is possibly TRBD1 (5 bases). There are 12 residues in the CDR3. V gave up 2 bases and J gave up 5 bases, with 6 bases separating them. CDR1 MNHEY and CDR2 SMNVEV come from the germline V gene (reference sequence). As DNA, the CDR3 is TGTGCCAGCAGTTTACCAGGGTATGGCTACACCTTC. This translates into CASSLPGYGYTF.

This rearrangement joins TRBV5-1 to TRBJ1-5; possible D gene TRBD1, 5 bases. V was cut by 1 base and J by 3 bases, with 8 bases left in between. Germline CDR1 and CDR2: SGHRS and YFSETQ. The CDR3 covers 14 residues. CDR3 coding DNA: TGCGCCAGCAGCTTGTTAGGGGACAATCAGCCCCAGCATTTT. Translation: CASSLLGDNQPQHF.

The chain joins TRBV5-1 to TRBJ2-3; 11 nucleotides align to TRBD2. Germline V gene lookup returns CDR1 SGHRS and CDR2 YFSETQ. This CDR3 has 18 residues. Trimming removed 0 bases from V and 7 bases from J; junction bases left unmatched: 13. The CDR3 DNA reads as TGCGCCAGCAGCTTGGAACCCAGGCTAGCGGGGGGCCGAAATACGCAGTATTTT. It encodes CASSLEPRLAGGRNTQYF.

The CDR3 here is CASTSLAGEETQYF. The DNA for the CDR3 is TGTGCCAGCACTTCACTAGCGGGAGAGGAGACCCAGTACTTC. The V and J genes are TRBV28 and TRBJ2-5; 11 bases are shared with TRBD2. V was clipped by 7 bases and J by 5 bases; unmatched bases: 6. Germline CDR1 reads MDHEN; CDR2 reads SYDVKM. The CDR3 is made up of 14 amino acids.

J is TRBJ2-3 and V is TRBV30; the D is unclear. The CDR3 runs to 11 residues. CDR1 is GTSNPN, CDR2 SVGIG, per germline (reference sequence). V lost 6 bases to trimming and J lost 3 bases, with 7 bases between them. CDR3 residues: CACSKTDTQYF. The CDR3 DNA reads TGTGCCTGCTCTAAGACAGATACGCAGTATTTT. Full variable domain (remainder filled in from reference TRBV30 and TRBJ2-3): SQTIHQWPATLVQPVGSPLSLECTVEGTSNPNLYWYRQAAGRGLQLLFYSVGIGQISSEVPQNLSASRPQDRQFILSSKKLLLSDSGFYLCACSKTDTQYFGPGTRLTVL.

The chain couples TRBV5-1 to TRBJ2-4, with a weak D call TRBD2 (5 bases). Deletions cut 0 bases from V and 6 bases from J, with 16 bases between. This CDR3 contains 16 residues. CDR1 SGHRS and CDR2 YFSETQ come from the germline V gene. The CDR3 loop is CASSLAPGVGGNIQYF. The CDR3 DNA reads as TGCGCCAGCAGCTTGGCCCCCGGGGTAGGTGGAAACATTCAGTACTTC.

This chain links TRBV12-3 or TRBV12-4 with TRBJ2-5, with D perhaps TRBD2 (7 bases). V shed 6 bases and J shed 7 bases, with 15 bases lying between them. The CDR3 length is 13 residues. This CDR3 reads CASRREGGRTQYF. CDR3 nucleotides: TGTGCCAGCAGGAGGGAGGGGGGCCGGACCCAGTACTTC.

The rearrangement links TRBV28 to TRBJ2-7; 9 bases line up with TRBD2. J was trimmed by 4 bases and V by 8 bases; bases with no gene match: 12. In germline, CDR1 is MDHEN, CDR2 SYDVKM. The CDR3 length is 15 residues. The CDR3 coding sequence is TGTGCCAGCCAGTTTAGGATTAGCGGGAGTTACGAGCAGTACTTC. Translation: CASQFRISGSYEQYF. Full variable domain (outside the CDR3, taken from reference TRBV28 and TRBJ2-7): DVKVTQSSRYLVKRTGEKVFLECVQDMDHENMFWYRQDPGLGLRLIYFSYDVKMKEKGDIPEGYSVSREKKERFSLILESASTNQTSMYLCASQFRISGSYEQYFGPGTRLTVT.